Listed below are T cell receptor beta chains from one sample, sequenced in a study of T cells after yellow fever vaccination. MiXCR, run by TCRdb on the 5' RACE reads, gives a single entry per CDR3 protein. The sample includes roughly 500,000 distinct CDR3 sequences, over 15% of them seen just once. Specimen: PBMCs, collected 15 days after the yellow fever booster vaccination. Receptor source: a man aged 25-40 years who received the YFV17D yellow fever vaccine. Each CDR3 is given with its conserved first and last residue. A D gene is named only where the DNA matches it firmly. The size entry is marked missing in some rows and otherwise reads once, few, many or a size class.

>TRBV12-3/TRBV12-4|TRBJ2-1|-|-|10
TGTGCCAGCACCCCTCCTGAGCAGTTCTTC
CASTPPEQFF
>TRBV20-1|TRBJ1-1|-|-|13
TGCAGTGCCATAAACCAACCCGGGAGGGAAGCTTTCTTT
CSAINQPGREAFF
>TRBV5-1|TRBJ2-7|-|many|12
TGCGCCAGCAGCTTGGTGTGGTACGAGCAGTACTTC
CASSLVWYEQYF
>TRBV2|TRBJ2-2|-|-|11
TGTGCCACCCAGGGAACCGGGGAGCTGTTTTTT
CATQGTGELFF
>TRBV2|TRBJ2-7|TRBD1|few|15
TGTGCCAGCAGACCAAAGTCCGGGACAGAGTCCGAGCAGTACTTC
CASRPKSGTESEQYF
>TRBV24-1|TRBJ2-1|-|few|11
TGTGCCACCAGTGAAATGAATGAGCAGTTCTTC
CATSEMNEQFF
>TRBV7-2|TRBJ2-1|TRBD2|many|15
TGTGCCAGCAGCTTTTACGCGGGAGGCTACAATGAGCAGTTCTTC
CASSFYAGGYNEQFF
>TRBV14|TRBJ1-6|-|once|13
TGTGCCAGCAGCCACGGCAAGGAGGCACCCCTCCACTTT
CASSHGKEAPLHF
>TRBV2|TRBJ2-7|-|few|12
TGTGCCAGCAGGCCGGACTTGTACGAGCAGTACTTC
CASRPDLYEQYF
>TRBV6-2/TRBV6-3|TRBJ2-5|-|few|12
TGTGCCAGCAGTTATGAAAGAGAGACCCAGTACTTC
CASSYERETQYF
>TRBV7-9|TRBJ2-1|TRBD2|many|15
TGTGCCAGCAGCTCCTTGGCGGGAGTCGGCAATGAGCAGTTCTTC
CASSSLAGVGNEQFF
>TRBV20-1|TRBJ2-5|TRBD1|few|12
TGCAGTGCCGCTCCAGGGGGAGAGACCCAGTACTTC
CSAAPGGETQYF
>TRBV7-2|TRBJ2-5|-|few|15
TGTGCCAGCAGCTACCAGACAGGAGGGGGAGAGACCCAGTACTTC
CASSYQTGGGETQYF
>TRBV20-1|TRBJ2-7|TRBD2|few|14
TGCAGTGCAAAAAGGACTAGCGGTCCTTACGAGCAGTACTTC
CSAKRTSGPYEQYF
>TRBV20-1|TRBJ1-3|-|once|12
TGCAGTGCTGTGAAAGCGGGAAACACCATATATTTT
CSAVKAGNTIYF
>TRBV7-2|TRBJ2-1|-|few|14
TGTGCCAGCAGCCGAGACGGTGCCTACAATGAGCAGTTCTTC
CASSRDGAYNEQFF
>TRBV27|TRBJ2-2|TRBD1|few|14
TGTGCCAGCAGTTACGGGACAGGGGCCGGGGAGCTGTTTTTT
CASSYGTGAGELFF
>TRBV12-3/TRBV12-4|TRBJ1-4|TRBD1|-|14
TGTGCCAGCAGTAGACAGGGGGCACATGAAAAACTGTTTTTT
CASSRQGAHEKLFF
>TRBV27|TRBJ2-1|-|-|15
TGTGCCAGCAGTTTATCTGGCGGATTGGGCAATGAGCAGTTCTTC
CASSLSGGLGNEQFF
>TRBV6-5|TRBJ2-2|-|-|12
TGTGCCAGCGCTGCGAACACCGGGGAGCTGTTTTTT
CASAANTGELFF
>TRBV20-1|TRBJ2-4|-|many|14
TGCAGTGCTACAGAGCCCCAAGCCAAAAACATTCAGTACTTC
CSATEPQAKNIQYF
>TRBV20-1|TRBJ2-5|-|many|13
TGCAGTGCTCACCGGGGCAACCAAGAGACCCAGTACTTC
CSAHRGNQETQYF
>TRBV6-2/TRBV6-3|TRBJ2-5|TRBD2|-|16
TGTGCCAGCAGTTACTGGGCTAGCGGGACCCAAGAGACCCAGTACTTC
CASSYWASGTQETQYF
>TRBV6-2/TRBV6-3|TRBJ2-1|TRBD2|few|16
TGTGCCAGCATTAAATCCCTAGCGGGACTCGAGAATGAGCAGTTCTTC
CASIKSLAGLENEQFF
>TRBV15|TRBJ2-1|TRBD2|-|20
TGTGCCACCAGCTGGAACAGAGGCTTGTCTAGGCTAGCGGGATACAATGAGCAGTTCTTC
CATSWNRGLSRLAGYNEQFF
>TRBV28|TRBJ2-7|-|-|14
TGTGCCAGCAGTTTACAGGGGCGCTCCTACGAGCAGTACTTC
CASSLQGRSYEQYF
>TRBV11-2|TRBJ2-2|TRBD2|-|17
TGTGCCAGCAGCCCGCGAATTCTGGAGCGGGGGACCGGGGAGCTGTTTTTT
CASSPRILERGTGELFF
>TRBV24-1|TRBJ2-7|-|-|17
TGTGCCACCAGTGACACCACTACCGGGACCCCGGGGTACGAGCAGTACTTC
CATSDTTTGTPGYEQYF
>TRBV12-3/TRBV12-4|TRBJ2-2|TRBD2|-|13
TGTGCCAGCCGGGGACTAGCGGCCGGGGAGCTGTTTTTT
CASRGLAAGELFF
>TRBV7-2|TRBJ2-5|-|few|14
TGTGCCAGCAGCTCCCTGGACTTTCAAGAGACCCAGTACTTC
CASSSLDFQETQYF
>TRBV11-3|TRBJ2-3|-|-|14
TGTGCCAGCAGCTTTAGCGCCTCCACAGATACGCAGTATTTT
CASSFSASTDTQYF
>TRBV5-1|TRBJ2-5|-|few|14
TGCGCCAGCAGCCCGGGGACGCAACAAGAGACCCAGTACTTC
CASSPGTQQETQYF
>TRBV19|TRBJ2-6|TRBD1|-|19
TGTGCCAGTAGTACTGGGACAGCGACCTGGGGTTCTGGGGCCAACGTCCTGACTTTC
CASSTGTATWGSGANVLTF
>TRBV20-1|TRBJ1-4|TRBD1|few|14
TGCAGTGCGCCCCAGGGGGCGCGGGAAGAAAAACTGTTTTTT
CSAPQGAREEKLFF
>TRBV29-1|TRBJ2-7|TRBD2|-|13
TGCAGCGTTGTGGAGCGGGAGTCCTACGAGCAGTACTTC
CSVVERESYEQYF